The rows below give T cell receptor beta chains drawn from one sample of a study of blood T cell repertoires in COVID-19. Only in-frame clones appear in the TCRdb table, and some are missing; sequencing was by immunoSEQ multiplex PCR. The sample consists of under 200,000 clones, approximately 88% of them appearing once. Material: peripheral blood. All receptors come from a man aged 18 to 35 with active or convalescent COVID-19. Both conserved end residues are part of each CDR3. Each record gives: J gene, clone size, D gene, V gene, CDR3 protein, CDR3 DNA. D genes are given only for firm matches. Size tells how often a clone was seen (once, few, many) or the class of an expanded clone, and some rows leave it out.

TRBJ2-1	once	-	TRBV11-1	CASSLLATPQFF	TGTGCCAGCAGCTTACTAGCGACTCCCCAGTTCTTC
TRBJ2-3	-	TRBD2	TRBV14	CASSQEGFLADTDTQYF	TGTGCCAGCAGCCAAGAAGGGTTCCTAGCGGACACAGATACGCAGTATTTT
TRBJ1-1	-	-	TRBV19	CASSRSGDTEAFF	TGTGCCAGTAGCAGATCAGGGGATACTGAAGCTTTCTTT
TRBJ2-7	few	-	TRBV19	CASTPGFYSYEQYF	TGTGCCAGTACCCCGGGTTTCTACTCCTACGAGCAGTACTTC
TRBJ2-3	-	TRBD1	TRBV18	CASSPLQGAVGTDTQYF	TGTGCCAGCTCACCTCTACAGGGGGCGGTCGGCACAGATACGCAGTATTTT
TRBJ1-6	-	-	TRBV9	CASSATGAGNSPLHF	TGTGCCAGCAGCGCAACAGGCGCGGGGAATTCACCCCTCCACTTT
TRBJ2-6	-	-	TRBV5-5	CASSLDYSGANVLTF	TGTGCCAGCAGCCTCGACTACTCTGGGGCCAACGTCCTGACTTTC
TRBJ1-3	-	-	TRBV19	CASSTGQTGNTIYF	TGTGCCAGTAGTACAGGACAGACTGGAAACACCATATATTTT
TRBJ2-1	-	-	TRBV19	CASLPGESHEQFF	TGTGCCAGTCTACCGGGAGAATCCCATGAGCAGTTCTTC
TRBJ2-3	-	-	TRBV28	CASSFGGVTDTQYF	TGTGCCAGCAGTTTCGGGGGAGTCACAGATACGCAGTATTTT
TRBJ1-4	-	-	TRBV28	CASSLSGSTNEKLFF	TGTGCCAGCAGTTTATCAGGGTCGACTAATGAAAAACTGTTTTTT
TRBJ1-2	-	TRBD1	TRBV6-5	CASSGTGGTNYGYTF	TGTGCCAGCTCCGGGACAGGGGGAACTAACTATGGCTACACCTTC
TRBJ1-5	-	-	TRBV20-1	CSASSGVKDQPQHF	TGCAGTGCTAGTTCGGGGGTCAAGGATCAGCCCCAGCATTTT